The 3 T cell receptor beta chains below all came from one sample that was sequenced in a study of cytomegalovirus exposure and HLA in healthy donors. Data came from immunoSEQ multiplex PCR; TCRdb stores just in-frame clones and leaves some out. The sample contains about 260,000 clones, 90% of which appear only once. Sequencing was carried out using PBMCs. All receptors come from a woman aged 25 to 39 in good health and CMV-seronegative.

The chain recombines TRBV5-1 with TRBJ2-7, with D possibly TRBD2 on 6 matching bases. Trimming stripped 1 base from V and 5 bases from J, with 16 bases between. The CDR3 runs 15 residues. Germline lookup yields CDR1 SGHRS and CDR2 YFSETQ. This CDR3 reads CASSLPRREGDEQYF. CDR3 bases: TGCGCCAGCAGCTTGCCCAGGAGGGAAGGGGACGAGCAGTACTTC.

The chain is built from TRBV27 and TRBJ1-2; D may be TRBD1 (5 bases). This CDR3 is 15 amino acids long. The V end was cut by 5 bases, the J end by 0 bases, with 13 bases between. Germline CDR1 is MNHEY and CDR2 is SMNVEV (reference sequence). The CDR3 protein is CASSPVWDANYGYTF. The CDR3 DNA is TGTGCCAGCAGTCCGGTCTGGGACGCTAACTATGGCTACACCTTC.

This chain joins TRBV7-8 and TRBJ2-3; 7 nucleotides match TRBD2. The CDR3 sequence is 17 residues long. The V gene's germline CDR1 is SGHVS and CDR2 FQNEAQ. The ends lost 1 base at V and 2 bases at J; junction bases unmatched: 9. The CDR3 is CASSLETQRDVTDTQYF. Here the CDR3 DNA reads TGTGCCAGCAGCTTAGAGACACAGCGGGACGTCACAGATACGCAGTATTTT.